This T cell receptor beta chain was found in a study of blood T cell repertoires in COVID-19. About the study: There were acute and convalescent COVID-19 samples, and they came from the United States, Italy and Spain.

A few counts support this clone. The trim removed 1 base at V and 1 base at J, leaving 6 bases unmatched. Germline V gene sequence: CDR1 KGHSH, CDR2 LQKENI. CDR3 size: 17 residues. Sequencing used immunoSEQ multiplex PCR; TCRdb keeps in-frame clones, though not all of them. The sample includes about half a million clones, around 85% of them seen just once. The chain couples TRBV18 to TRBJ1-4; 7 nucleotides match TRBD1. This sequence was found in a human donor in a cohort sampled during active COVID-19. Sequenced material: peripheral blood. CDR3 bases: TGTGCCAGCTCACCACAAGGGGGCGCAGAAACTAATGAAAAACTGTTTTTT. Protein: CASSPQGGAETNEKLFF.